Below, 17 T cell receptor beta chains from the same sample are listed, as sequenced in a study of OX40 agonist ivuxolimab in advanced cancers. The protocol was immunoSEQ multiplex PCR, while the TCRdb copy is restricted to in-frame clones and leaves out a portion. The table records 55,000 to 60,000 clones, around four fifths of them present only once. The material was CD4+ or CD8+ T cells sorted from blood, obtained in a trial of the OX40 agonist ivuxolimab. The receptors come from an adult with an advanced solid tumor such as melanoma, head and neck, liver or kidney cancer.

V is TRBV5-6 and J is TRBJ2-2; 7 bases map to TRBD2. CDR3 size: 16 residues. The V segment lost 2 bases and the J segment 0 bases; nucleotides outside the gene matches: 4. Per the germline V gene, CDR1 is SGHDT and CDR2 is YYEEEE. The CDR3 sequence is CASSFESGTNTGELFF. CDR3 bases: TGTGCCAGCAGCTTTGAGAGCGGGACGAACACCGGGGAGCTGTTTTTT.

The chain has TRBV20-1 and TRBJ2-5; unclear D gene. The CDR3 length is 10 residues. Germline values: CDR1 DFQATT, CDR2 SNEGSKA (reference sequence). The germline V and J ends were trimmed by 1 base and 7 bases, with 4 bases remaining between them. CDR3: CSARGRTQYF. The CDR3 region has the DNA TGCAGTGCTAGAGGACGGACCCAGTACTTC.

This rearrangement joins TRBV19 to TRBJ2-1; TRBD2 matches 8 bases. This CDR3 spans 12 amino acids. With V trimmed by 7 bases and J by 9 bases, 5 bases remained unmatched. Germline V gene sequence: CDR1 LNHDA, CDR2 SQIVND (reference sequence). The CDR3 spells CASTSGRGEQFF. DNA for the CDR3: TGTGCCAGTACCTCCGGGAGGGGTGAGCAGTTCTTC.

The chain employs TRBV7-2 and TRBJ2-3; 12 nucleotides align to TRBD2. Germline trimming cut 3 bases from V and 2 bases from J; bases unmatched to any gene: 12. Looked up from germline, CDR1 is SGHTA and CDR2 is FQGNSA. This CDR3 is built from 19 residues. This CDR3 is CASSLLPLLAGGYTDTQYF. CDR3 bases: TGTGCCAGCAGCTTGTTACCCTTACTAGCGGGGGGATACACAGATACGCAGTATTTT.

The rearrangement joins TRBV7-2 to TRBJ2-5, with TRBD1 matching 8 bases. Germline V gene lookup returns CDR1 SGHTA and CDR2 FQGNSA. V shed 4 bases, J shed 1 base, and the junction held 2 bases outside the gene matches. The CDR3 length is 14 residues. This CDR3 reads CASSYTGGQETQYF. CDR3 bases: TGTGCCAGCAGCTATACAGGGGGCCAAGAGACCCAGTACTTC.

This clone was recorded a few times. The rearrangement links TRBV30 to TRBJ2-3; 7 bases agree with TRBD2. Looked up from germline, CDR1 is GTSNPN and CDR2 is SVGIG (reference sequence). Losses at the gene ends were 5 bases for V and 3 bases for J; bases not matched to a gene: 8. The CDR3 is 14 amino acids. The CDR3 sequence: CAWGKAGLTDTQYF. The CDR3, as DNA: TGTGCCTGGGGAAAAGCGGGACTAACAGATACGCAGTATTTT.

This clone is a singleton in its sample. The rearrangement uses TRBV4-1 and TRBJ2-6; D may correspond to TRBD1 or TRBD2 (5 bases each). This CDR3 has 17 residues. Germline V gene lookup returns CDR1 MGHRA and CDR2 YSYEKL. V lost 3 bases and J 2 bases, leaving 14 bases between the germline ends. The CDR3 nucleotides read TGCGCCAGCAGCCACGGGACCCGGCGGGCTGGGGCCAACGTCCTGACTTTC. It encodes CASSHGTRRAGANVLTF.

The V call is TRBV2, the J call TRBJ1-1; D is perhaps TRBD1 (6 bases). This CDR3 is 13 amino acids long. Trimming took 5 bases from V and 0 from J, leaving 7 bases between them. The germline V gene has CDR1 SNHLY and CDR2 FYNNEI. DNA of the CDR3: TGTGCCAGCAGTACAGGGATGAACACTGAAGCTTTCTTT. This encodes CASSTGMNTEAFF.

Points on this clone: The sample has other DNA sequences that encode this CDR3 too. V is TRBV11-3 and J is TRBJ2-3; 11 bases fit TRBD2. The CDR3 consists of 18 residues. V lost 5 bases, J lost 0 bases, and 10 bases stayed unmatched. Germline values: CDR1 SGHNT, CDR2 YENEEA. CDR3 sequence reads: CASSRGTSGVPSTDTQYF. CDR3 sequence (DNA): TGTGCCAGCAGCCGGGGGACTAGCGGAGTGCCTAGCACAGATACGCAGTATTTT.

The gene calls are TRBV2 and TRBJ1-4; D is unresolved. The V end lost 6 bases, the J end lost 6 bases, and 8 bases lay between the germline ends. The CDR3 has 12 residues. Germline CDR1 reads SNHLY; CDR2 reads FYNNEI. CDR3 amino acids: CASRERDEKLFF. As DNA, the CDR3 is TGTGCCAGCAGAGAAAGGGATGAAAAACTGTTTTTT.

V is TRBV6-1 and J is TRBJ2-5, with TRBD2 matching over 8 bases. TRBJ2-7 explains the end of the DNA better; the J call may be wrong. CDR3 length: 15 residues. Germline CDR1 is MNHNS and CDR2 is SASEGT. The CDR3 nucleotides read TGTGCCAGCAGTGAGGCGGGAGCGGGGGCCTACGAGCAGTACTTC. Amino acid sequence: CASSEAGAGAYEQYF.

V gene TRBV7-7 combines with J gene TRBJ2-5, with D maybe TRBD2 (9 bases). The CDR3 is made up of 16 amino acids. Trimming cost V 0 bases and J 4 bases, with 15 bases left between them. The germline V gene encodes CDR1 SSHAT and CDR2 FNYEAQ (reference sequence). This CDR3 reads CASSLALAGTGETQYF. DNA of the CDR3: TGTGCCAGCAGCTTAGCGCTAGCGGGGACAGGAGAGACCCAGTACTTC. The complete variable domain, with remaining parts taken from reference TRBV7-7 and TRBJ2-5, reads GAGVSQSPRYKVTKRGQDVTLRCDPISSHATLYWYQQALGQGPEFLTYFNYEAQPDKSGLPSDRFSAERPEGSISTLTIQRTEQRDSAMYRCASSLALAGTGETQYFGPGTRLLVL.

This sequence joins TRBV7-9 and TRBJ1-2; 7 nucleotides line up with TRBD1. J gave up 5 bases and V 2 bases, and 5 bases lay outside the gene matches. The CDR3 has 14 amino acids. Germline lookup yields CDR1 SEHNR and CDR2 FQNEAQ (reference sequence). CDR3 nucleotide sequence: TGTGCCAGCAGCTTAACAGGGGCAGGGTATGGCTACACCTTC. It encodes CASSLTGAGYGYTF.

The gene calls are TRBV4-3 and TRBJ2-7; 9 bases map to TRBD2. Germline V lookup: CDR1 LGHNA, CDR2 YSLEER. CDR3 length equals 15 residues. After removal of 0 bases from V and 6 bases from J, the junction contained 6 bases not matched to a gene. CDR3: CASSQEASGVAEQYF. CDR3 DNA sequence: TGCGCCAGCAGCCAAGAGGCTAGCGGGGTTGCCGAGCAGTACTTC.

This chain joins TRBV7-2 and TRBJ2-1, with 9 bases identical to TRBD1. This CDR3 region has 15 residues. The J segment lost 5 bases and the V segment lost 3 bases, leaving 5 bases of the junction unmatched. CDR1 and CDR2 from the germline V gene are SGHTA and FQGNSA. The CDR3 loop reads CASSLWDRANNEQFF. The CDR3 nucleotides are TGTGCCAGCAGCTTGTGGGACAGGGCCAACAATGAGCAGTTCTTC.

J is TRBJ2-3 and V is TRBV6-5; 10 bases align to TRBD2. This CDR3 has 15 amino acids. Germline lookup yields CDR1 MNHEY and CDR2 SVGAGI. Trimming took 7 bases from V and 1 from J; bases not matched to a gene: 5. The CDR3 is CASIGLAGGTDTQYF. CDR3 in DNA: TGTGCCAGCATTGGGCTAGCGGGAGGCACAGATACGCAGTATTTT.

This clone was found once. Distinct nucleotide sequences in the sample also encode this CDR3. V is TRBV21-1 and J is TRBJ1-2; the table's D gene call, TRBD1, was not cross checked with the DNA. TRBV21-1 is deemed a pseudogene. This CDR3 has 14 amino acids. In nucleotides, the CDR3 is TGTGCCAGCAGCATCTGGGGCTCTAACTATGGCTACACCTTC. Translating it yields CASSIWGSNYGYTF.